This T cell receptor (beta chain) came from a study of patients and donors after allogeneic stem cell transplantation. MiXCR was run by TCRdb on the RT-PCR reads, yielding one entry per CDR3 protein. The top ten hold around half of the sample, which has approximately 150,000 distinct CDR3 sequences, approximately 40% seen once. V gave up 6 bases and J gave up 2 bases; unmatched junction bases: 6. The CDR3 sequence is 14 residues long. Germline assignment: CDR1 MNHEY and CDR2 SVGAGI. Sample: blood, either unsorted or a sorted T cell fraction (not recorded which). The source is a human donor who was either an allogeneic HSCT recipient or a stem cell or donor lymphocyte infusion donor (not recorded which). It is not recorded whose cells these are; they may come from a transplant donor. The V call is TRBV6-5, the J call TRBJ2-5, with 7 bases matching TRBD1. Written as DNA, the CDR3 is TGTGCCAGCAGGTCCGGGACAGTTCAAGAGACCCAGTACTTC. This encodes CASRSGTVQETQYF.